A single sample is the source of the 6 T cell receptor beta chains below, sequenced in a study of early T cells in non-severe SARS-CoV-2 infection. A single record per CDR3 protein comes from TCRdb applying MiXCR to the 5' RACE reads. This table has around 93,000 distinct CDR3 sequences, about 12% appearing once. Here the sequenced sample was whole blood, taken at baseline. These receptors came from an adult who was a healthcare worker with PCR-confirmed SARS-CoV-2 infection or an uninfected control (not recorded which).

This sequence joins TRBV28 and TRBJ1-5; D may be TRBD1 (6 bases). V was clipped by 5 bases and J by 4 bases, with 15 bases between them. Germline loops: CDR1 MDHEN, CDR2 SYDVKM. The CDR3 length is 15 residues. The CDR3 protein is CASSIRMGANQPQHF. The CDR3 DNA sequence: TGTGCCAGCAGTATCCGGATGGGGGCAAATCAGCCCCAGCATTTT. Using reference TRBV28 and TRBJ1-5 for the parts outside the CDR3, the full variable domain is DVKVTQSSRYLVKRTGEKVFLECVQDMDHENMFWYRQDPGLGLRLIYFSYDVKMKEKGDIPEGYSVSREKKERFSLILESASTNQTSMYLCASSIRMGANQPQHFGDGTRLSIL.

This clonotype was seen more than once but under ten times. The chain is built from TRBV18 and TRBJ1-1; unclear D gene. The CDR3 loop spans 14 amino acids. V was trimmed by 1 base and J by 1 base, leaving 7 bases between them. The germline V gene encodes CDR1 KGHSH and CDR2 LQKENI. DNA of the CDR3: TGTGCCAGCTCACCACGGCCGGAGAACACTGAAGCTTTCTTT. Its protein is CASSPRPENTEAFF.

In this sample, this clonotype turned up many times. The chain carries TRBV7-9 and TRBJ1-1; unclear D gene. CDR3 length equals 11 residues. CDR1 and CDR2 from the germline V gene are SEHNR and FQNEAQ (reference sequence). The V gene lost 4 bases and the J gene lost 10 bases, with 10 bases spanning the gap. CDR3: CASSSLRGAFF. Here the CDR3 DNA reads TGTGCCAGCAGCTCCCTGCGCGGAGCTTTCTTT.

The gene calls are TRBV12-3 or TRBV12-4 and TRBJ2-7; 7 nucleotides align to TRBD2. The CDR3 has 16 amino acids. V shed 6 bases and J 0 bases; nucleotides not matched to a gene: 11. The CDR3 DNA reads TGTGCCAGCAGCCCTTGGGCGGGAGCTAGCTCCTACGAGCAGTACTTC. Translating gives CASSPWAGASSYEQYF.

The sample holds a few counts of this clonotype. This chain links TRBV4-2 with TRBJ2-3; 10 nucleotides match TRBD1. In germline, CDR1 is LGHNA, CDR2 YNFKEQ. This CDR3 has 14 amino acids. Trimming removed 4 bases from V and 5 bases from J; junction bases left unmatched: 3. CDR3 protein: CASSPGQGKDTQYF. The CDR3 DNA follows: TGTGCCAGCAGCCCGGGACAGGGGAAAGATACGCAGTATTTT.

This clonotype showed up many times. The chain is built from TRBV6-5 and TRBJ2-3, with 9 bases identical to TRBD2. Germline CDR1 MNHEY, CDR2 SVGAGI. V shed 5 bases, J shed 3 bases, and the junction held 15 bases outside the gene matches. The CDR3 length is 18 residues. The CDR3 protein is CASSHLTRTLAGTDTQYF. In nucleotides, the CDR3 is TGTGCCAGCAGTCACCTTACTCGGACTCTAGCGGGGACAGATACGCAGTATTTT.